This TCR beta chain comes out of a study of radiation and T cells in renal cell carcinoma. The overall study: Nephrectomy followed 15 Gy stereotactic body radiation by 4 weeks.

Stated time point: baseline pretreatment blood. Noted treatment: 15 Gy SBRT to primary tumor, nephrectomy 4 weeks later. The CDR3 runs to 18 residues. V lost 3 bases and J lost 1, with 19 bases in between. Germline V gene lookup returns CDR1 SGHVS and CDR2 FNYEAQ. Repertoires were generated with immunoSEQ multiplex PCR, while TCRdb's copy carries only in-frame clones and drops some. The table lists about 91,000 clones, 70% to 85% of them singletons. Sequencing was performed on blood, taken from a patient whose treatment included radiotherapy and nephrectomy. The clonotype comes from a man in his sixties with renal cell carcinoma. The chain couples TRBV7-6 to TRBJ2-1, with D hard to call. As DNA, the CDR3 is TGTGCCAGCAGCTTCTCCACGCCGGAGTTTGCGTCCTACAATGAGCAGTTCTTC. Encoded protein: CASSFSTPEFASYNEQFF.